This record looks at one TCR beta chain sequence and its context. Its antigen is currently unknown. This sample stems from a study of CD8 T cells in Susac syndrome. Study observations and caveats: As acknowledged by the study, its TCR sequencing and HLA analysis included a relatively small number of individuals.

Reverse transcription of roughly 0.5 to 1 ug RNA used random hexamers. The method of amplification for TCR beta CDR3 was immunoSEQ multiplex PCR, covering 54 Vbeta and 13 Jbeta. MiXCR, run by TCRdb on the immunoSEQ multiplex PCR reads, gives a single entry per CDR3 protein. The table records around 150,000 distinct CDR3 sequences, about 93% of them present only once. Trimming cost V 1 base and J 4 bases, with 12 bases left between them. The CDR3 extends over 15 amino acids. Germline V lookup: CDR1 LNHNV, CDR2 YYDKDF (reference sequence). The sequenced material came from CD8+ T cells from PBMCs. The sequence derives from a human donor in good health. The chain is built from TRBV15 and TRBJ2-3, with D maybe TRBD2 (5 bases). CDR3 nucleotides: TGTGCCACCAGCAGAGGTGGGGAGAAGGCAGATACGCAGTATTTT. Translated, it gives CATSRGGEKADTQYF. Filled out from reference TRBV15 and TRBJ2-3, the complete variable domain reads DAMVIQNPRYQVTQFGKPVTLSCSQTLNHNVMYWYQQKSSQAPKLLFHYYDKDFNNEADTPDNFQSRRPNTSFCFLDIRSPGLGDTAMYLCATSRGGEKADTQYFGPGTRLTVL.